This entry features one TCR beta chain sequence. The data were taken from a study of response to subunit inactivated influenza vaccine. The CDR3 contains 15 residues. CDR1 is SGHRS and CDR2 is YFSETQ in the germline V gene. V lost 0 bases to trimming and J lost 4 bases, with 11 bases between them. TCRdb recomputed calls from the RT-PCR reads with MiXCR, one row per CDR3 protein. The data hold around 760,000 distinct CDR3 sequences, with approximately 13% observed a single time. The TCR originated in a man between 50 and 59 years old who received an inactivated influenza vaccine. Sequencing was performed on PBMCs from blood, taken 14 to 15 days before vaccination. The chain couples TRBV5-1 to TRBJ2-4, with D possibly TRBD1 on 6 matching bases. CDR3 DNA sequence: TGCGCCAGCAGCTTGGACGGGCAGGGGAAAAACATTCAGTACTTC. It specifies CASSLDGQGKNIQYF. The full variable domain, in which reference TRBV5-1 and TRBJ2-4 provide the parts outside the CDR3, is KAGVTQTPRYLIKTRGQQVTLSCSPISGHRSVSWYQQTPGQGLQFLFEYFSETQRNKGNFPGRFSGRQFSNSRSEMNVSTLELGDSALYLCASSLDGQGKNIQYFGAGTRLSVL.